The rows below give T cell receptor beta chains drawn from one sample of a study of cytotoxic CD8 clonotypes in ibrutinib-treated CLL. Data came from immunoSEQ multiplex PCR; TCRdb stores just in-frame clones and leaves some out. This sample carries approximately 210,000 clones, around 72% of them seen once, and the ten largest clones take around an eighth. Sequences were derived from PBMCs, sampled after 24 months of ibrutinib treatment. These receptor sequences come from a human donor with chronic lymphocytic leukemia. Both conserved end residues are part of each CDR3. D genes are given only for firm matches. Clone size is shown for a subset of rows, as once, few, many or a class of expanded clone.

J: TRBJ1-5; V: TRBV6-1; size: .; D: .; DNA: TGTGCCAGCAGTGAATTTGAACGGACCAATCAGCCCCAGCATTTT; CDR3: CASSEFERTNQPQHF
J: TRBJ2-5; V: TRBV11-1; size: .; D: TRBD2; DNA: TGTGCCAGCAGCTTAGCGAGCCTAGCGGGAGGTCAAGAGACCCAGTACTTC; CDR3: CASSLASLAGGQETQYF
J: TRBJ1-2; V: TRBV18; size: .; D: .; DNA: TGTGCCAGCTCACCACCAGGAATTGGTGGCTACACCTTC; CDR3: CASSPPGIGGYTF
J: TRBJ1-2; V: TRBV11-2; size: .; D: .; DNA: TGTGCCAGCAGCCGACAGGTCCCCTTCTATGGCTACACCTTC; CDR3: CASSRQVPFYGYTF
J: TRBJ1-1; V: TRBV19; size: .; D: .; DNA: TGTGCCAGTAGCAGACCAGGAGTAGGCACTGAAGCTTTCTTT; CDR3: CASSRPGVGTEAFF
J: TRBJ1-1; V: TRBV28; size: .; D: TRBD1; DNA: TGTGCCAGCAGCCCCCGTGGACAGGGGAACACTGAAGCTTTCTTT; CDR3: CASSPRGQGNTEAFF
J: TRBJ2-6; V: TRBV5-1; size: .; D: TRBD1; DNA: TGCGCCAGCAGCTTCGGGACAGGCAACTCTGGGGCCAACGTCCTGACTTTC; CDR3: CASSFGTGNSGANVLTF
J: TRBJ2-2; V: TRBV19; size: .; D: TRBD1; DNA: TGTGCCAGTATTAAAGACAGGGGCGACACCGGGGAGCTGTTTTTT; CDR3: CASIKDRGDTGELFF
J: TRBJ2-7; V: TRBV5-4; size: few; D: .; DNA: TGTGCCAGCAGCTTGGTAGGTGTGAATCAGTACTTC; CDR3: CASSLVGVNQYF
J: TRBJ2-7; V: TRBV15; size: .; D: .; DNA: TGTGCCACCAGCAGAGATAGTTCACCTCAGTACTTC; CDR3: CATSRDSSPQYF
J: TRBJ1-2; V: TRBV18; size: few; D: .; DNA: TGTGCCAGCTCACCTTCGCCAGCCGGCGGCTACACCTTC; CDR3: CASSPSPAGGYTF
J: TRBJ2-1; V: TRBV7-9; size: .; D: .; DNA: TGTGCCAGCAGAATTGACGGGAATCGGGATGAGCAGTTCTTC; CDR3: CASRIDGNRDEQFF
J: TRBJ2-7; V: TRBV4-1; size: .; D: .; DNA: TGCGCCAGCAGCCAAGATCGTTGGCTAGCGTACGAGCAGTACTTC; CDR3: CASSQDRWLAYEQYF
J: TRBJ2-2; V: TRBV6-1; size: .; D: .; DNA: TGTGCCAGCAGTGATTGGCACCTAAACACCGGGGAGCTGTTTTTT; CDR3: CASSDWHLNTGELFF
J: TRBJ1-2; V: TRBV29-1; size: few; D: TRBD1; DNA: TGCAGCGTTGTAGGCAGGGGGCATAGATATGGCTACACCTTC; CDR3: CSVVGRGHRYGYTF
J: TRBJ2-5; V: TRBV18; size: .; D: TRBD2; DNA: TGTGCCAGCTCACCTAGCGGGGAGACCCAGTACTTC; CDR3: CASSPSGETQYF
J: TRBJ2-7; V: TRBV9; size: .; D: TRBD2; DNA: TGTGCCAGCAGCGATGCTAGCGGGAGCGACGAGCAGTACTTC; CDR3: CASSDASGSDEQYF
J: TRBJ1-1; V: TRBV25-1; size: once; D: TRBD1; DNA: TGTGCCAGCAGTGATAAGATAACAGGGGAGGGGATCACTGAAGCTTTCTTT; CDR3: CASSDKITGEGITEAFF
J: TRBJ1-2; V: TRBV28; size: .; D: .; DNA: TGTGCCAGCAGTTTACCTCCTGCAAACTATGGCTACACCTTC; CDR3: CASSLPPANYGYTF
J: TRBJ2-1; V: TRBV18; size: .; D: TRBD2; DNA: TGTGCCAGCTCACAACTAGCGGGAGGCTACAATGAGCAGTTCTTC; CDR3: CASSQLAGGYNEQFF
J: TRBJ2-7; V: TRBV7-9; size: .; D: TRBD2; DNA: TGTGCCAGCAGCCAAGAGGCTAGCGGGGCAGGCGAGCAGTACTTC; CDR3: CASSQEASGAGEQYF
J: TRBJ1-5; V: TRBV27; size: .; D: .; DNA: TGTGCCAGCAGTTTATCCCCTTATAGCAATCAGCCCCAGCATTTT; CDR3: CASSLSPYSNQPQHF
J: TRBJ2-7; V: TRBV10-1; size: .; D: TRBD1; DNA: TGCGCCAGCAGCTCGGGACAGGGCTACGAGCAGTACTTC; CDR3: CASSSGQGYEQYF
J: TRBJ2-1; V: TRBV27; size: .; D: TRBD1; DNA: TGTGCCAGCAGCCCCAGGGGGTGGCCCTACAATGAGCAGTTCTTC; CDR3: CASSPRGWPYNEQFF
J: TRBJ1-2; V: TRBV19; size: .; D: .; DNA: TGTGCCAGTCTCATGGGCAGTCCTAACTATGGCTACACCTTC; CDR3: CASLMGSPNYGYTF
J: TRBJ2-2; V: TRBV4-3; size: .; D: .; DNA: TGCGCCAGCAGCCGTTCTGGGGAGCTGTTTTTT; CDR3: CASSRSGELFF
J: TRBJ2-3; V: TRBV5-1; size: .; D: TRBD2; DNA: TGCGCCAGCAGCTCAGGGACTACCAAAGATACGCAGTATTTT; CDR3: CASSSGTTKDTQYF
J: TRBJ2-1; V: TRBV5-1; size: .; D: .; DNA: TGCGCCAGCAGCTTGGCCGCTTCCGCACATGAGCAGTTCTTC; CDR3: CASSLAASAHEQFF
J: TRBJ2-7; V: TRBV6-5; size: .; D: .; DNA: TGTGCCAGCAGTTCTCAGGGGATAAGGGCTCACGAGCAGTACTTC; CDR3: CASSSQGIRAHEQYF
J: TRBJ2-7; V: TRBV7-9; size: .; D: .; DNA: TGTGCCAGCAGCTTTCTCACGGGGAACTACGAGCAGTACTTC; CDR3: CASSFLTGNYEQYF
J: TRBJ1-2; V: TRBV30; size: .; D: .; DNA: TGTGCCTGGAGCGCCGGGACACCGGGTGGCTACACCTTC; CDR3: CAWSAGTPGGYTF
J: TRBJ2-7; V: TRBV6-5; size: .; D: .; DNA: TGTGCCAGCAGAGGGAACAGCTACGAGCAGTACTTC; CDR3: CASRGNSYEQYF
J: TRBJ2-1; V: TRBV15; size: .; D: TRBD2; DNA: TGTGCCACCAGCAGAGATATGGCTAGCGGTTACAATGAGCAGTTCTTC; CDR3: CATSRDMASGYNEQFF
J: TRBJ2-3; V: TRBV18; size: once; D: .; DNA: TGTGCCAGCTCACCAGGGGGACAAGGTACGCAGTATTTT; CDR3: CASSPGGQGTQYF
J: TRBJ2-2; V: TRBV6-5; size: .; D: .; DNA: TGTGCCAGCAGTTACGTGGCGCTCGCGAACACCGGGGAGCTGTTTTTT; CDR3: CASSYVALANTGELFF
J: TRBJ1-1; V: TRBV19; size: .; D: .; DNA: TGTGCCAGTAGTGCGGACGAGCGATGGAACACTGAAGCTTTCTTT; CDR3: CASSADERWNTEAFF
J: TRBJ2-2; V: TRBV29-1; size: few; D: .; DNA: TGCAGCGTTGTACTTGGACCCGGGGAGCTGTTTTTT; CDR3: CSVVLGPGELFF
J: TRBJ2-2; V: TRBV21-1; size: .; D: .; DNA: TGTGCCAGCAGCGGGGACAGTTTGTCTTGGACCGGGGAGCTGTTTTTT; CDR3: CASSGDSLSWTGELFF
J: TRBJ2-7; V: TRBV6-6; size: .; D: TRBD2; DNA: TGTGCCAGCAGTTACGGGACTAGCGGATACGAGCAGTACTTC; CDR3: CASSYGTSGYEQYF